Detailed here is one TCR beta chain. Its recognized antigen is unknown. The input lacks base qualities; no much larger clone sits a single base away. Enrolling through a virtual design, the prospective study's participants ranged in age from roughly 18 to 90 years and lived across 20 to 30 United States geographic areas. Cohort assignment in the prospective study relied on participant-reported clinical history from a screening survey and a study questionnaire. Exposed participants had been in contact with someone with a PCR-confirmed or clinician-diagnosed COVID-19 case within 2 weeks of study entry. In the prospective study, whole blood, serum and a nasopharyngeal or oropharyngeal swab were collected from each participant by mobile phlebotomists. Over an approximately two-month period, participants in the prospective study had the option of providing additional blood draws and questionnaires. Before DNA extraction, prospective study blood samples were shipped either frozen or at room temperature.

From cysteine to phenylalanine, the CDR3 is 14 amino acids long. Only the CDR3 region is kept as DNA, spanning 42 bases read in frame from base 1. A distance of 7 bases separates the germline ends of V and J, which lose 7 bases and 0 bases respectively. CDR1 MDHEN and CDR2 SYDVKM were looked up in the germline V gene. This entry comes from a study of blood T cell repertoires in COVID-19 (dated by TCRdb to about 2020). Some background on the complete study: Samples covering the acute and convalescent phases of COVID-19 were provided by collaborators in the United States, Italy and Spain. Sample metadata almost always included a de-identified subject ID, COVID-19 status, age in years and sex. The material from the prospective study consisted of cDNA or gDNA derived from T cells, B-cell-depleted T cells, or PBMCs. Deeply sampled blood TCRbeta repertoires from subjects exposed to, actively infected with, or recovered from COVID-19 were included in the dataset. The samples were drawn from two sources: the first 160 participants of the ongoing ImmuneRACE study, and 1,200 or so subjects contributed by 6 global collaborators. The repertoires were made available in a free public database intended to serve as a resource for research on the immune response to SARS-CoV-2. Where available, HLA class I and class II types were obtained from metadata supplied by the sample provider rather than from assay-based typing. The research as a whole found: How much clinical and demographic metadata was included differed by source and by participant, and the metadata was provided uncurated.

TCRbeta CDR3 regions were amplified from genomic DNA using the immunoSEQ Assay, a bias-controlled multiplex PCR. In the source study's methods: The number of nucleated cells in each sample was estimated from the amplification of reference gene primers within the assay. To quantify the absolute abundance of each unique TCRbeta CDR3 rearrangement, sequence reads were collapsed and filtered. For each sample, productive Simpson clonality was calculated as the square root of Simpson's diversity index across productive rearrangements. TCRdb's version of the immuneACCESS table is confined to in-frame rearrangements and falls short of the full clone set. An unresolved V gene accounts for under half of the shortfall where checked; the remainder is of unknown origin. That table supplies the V and J calls and clone size; D and trimming were determined from the DNA. Recorded for this sample are fewer than 400,000 clones; roughly 90% of them occurred a single time. In total, the top ten clones hold 3% to 5% of the sample.

The TCR sequence derives from a woman aged 30 to 39 who had been exposed to COVID-19. The rearrangement combines TRBV28 with TRBJ1-6; TRBD1 could be the D gene, as 6 bases match. The sample was PBMCs or T cells enriched from blood (not recorded which). The nucleotide sequence is given as TGTGCCAGCATACAGGGCTCCTATAATTCACCCCTCCACTTT. This gives the protein CASIQGSYNSPLHF.